These 4 T cell receptor beta chains share one sample of origin, sequenced in a study of human T cells and chemical hapten exposure. Time point indicated: patch test 2, 6 weeks after DPC sensitization. Treatment noted: therapeutic diphenylcyclopropenone sensitization with weekly scalp DPC. One entry per CDR3 protein, called by TCRdb with MiXCR from the RACE reads. Of about 26,000 distinct CDR3 sequences detected, over 9% appear once; the ten largest clones hold roughly 7%. Sequencing was performed on whole blood, taken in connection with sensitization to the hapten diphenylcyclopropenone (DPC). The receptors derive from a man younger than 45 with alopecia areata. Some clones in this sample may be carry-over from other donors' samples.

This sequence joins TRBV20-1 and TRBJ2-5; D is tentatively TRBD1 or TRBD2 (5 bases each). Trimming took off 3 bases at V and 4 bases at J, with 15 bases between the two ends. The CDR3 sequence is 14 residues long. Germline CDR1 reads DFQATT; CDR2 reads SNEGSKA (reference sequence). CDR3 amino acids: CSARFQGVRETQYF. Written as DNA, the CDR3 is TGCAGTGCTAGGTTTCAGGGAGTAAGAGAGACCCAGTACTTC.

The chain carries TRBV5-4 and TRBJ2-7; 8 bases agree with TRBD2. Germline V gives CDR1 SGHNT, CDR2 YYREEE (reference sequence). The CDR3 has 16 residues. Trimming removed 0 bases from V and 0 bases from J; junction bases left unmatched: 5. This chain's CDR3 is CASSLDAGTSSYEQYF. In nucleotides, the CDR3 is TGTGCCAGCAGCTTGGATGCGGGGACTAGCTCCTACGAGCAGTACTTC. Using reference TRBV5-4 and TRBJ2-7 for the parts outside the CDR3, the full variable domain is ETGVTQSPTHLIKTRGQQVTLRCSSQSGHNTVSWYQQALGQGPQFIFQYYREEENGRGNFPPRFSGLQFPNYSSELNVNALELDDSALYLCASSLDAGTSSYEQYFGPGTRLTVT.

The chain recombines TRBV11-3 with TRBJ2-1; TRBD2 matches 11 bases. CDR1 SGHNT and CDR2 YENEEA come from the germline V gene. The CDR3 loop spans 16 amino acids. The V gene end was trimmed by 6 bases and the J gene end by 2 bases; junction bases not matched to a gene: 6. CDR3 coding DNA: TGTGCCAGCAGTCATCAACTAGCGGGAGCCTACAATGAGCAGTTCTTC. Its protein product is CASSHQLAGAYNEQFF.

At least ten counts were recorded for this clonotype. CDR3 protein: CASSPREGEQYF. In DNA, the CDR3 is TGTGCCAGCTCACCGAGGGAAGGCGAGCAGTACTTC. The V and J genes are TRBV18 and TRBJ2-7, with a tentative D call TRBD2 (5 bases). V lost 3 bases, J lost 6 bases, and 9 bases lay in between. CDR1 is KGHSH and CDR2 is LQKENI in the germline V gene. This CDR3 spans 12 amino acids.